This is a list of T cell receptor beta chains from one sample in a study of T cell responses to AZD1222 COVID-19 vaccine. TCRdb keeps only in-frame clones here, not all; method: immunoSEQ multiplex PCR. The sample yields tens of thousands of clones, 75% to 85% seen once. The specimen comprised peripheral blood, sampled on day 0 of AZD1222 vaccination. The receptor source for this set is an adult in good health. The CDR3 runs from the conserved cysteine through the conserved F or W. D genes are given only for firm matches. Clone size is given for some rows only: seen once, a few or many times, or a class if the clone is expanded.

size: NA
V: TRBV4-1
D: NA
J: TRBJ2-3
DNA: TGCGCCAGCAGCCAAGGTGGGGATACGCAGTATTTT
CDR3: CASSQGGDTQYF

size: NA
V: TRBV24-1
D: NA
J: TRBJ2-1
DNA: TGTGCCACCAGTGATCCCATTCCAGGTTACAATGAGCAGTTCTTC
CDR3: CATSDPIPGYNEQFF

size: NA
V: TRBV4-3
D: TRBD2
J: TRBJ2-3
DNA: TGCGCCAGCAGCCAAGCTGTGGCTAGCGGTTTTAGCACAGATACGCAGTATTTT
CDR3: CASSQAVASGFSTDTQYF

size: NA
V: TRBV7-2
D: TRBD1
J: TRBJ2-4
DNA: TGTGCCAGCAGCGGACTAGGGACAGGGAAAAACATTCAGTACTTC
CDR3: CASSGLGTGKNIQYF

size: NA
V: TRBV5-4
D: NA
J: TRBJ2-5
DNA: TGTGCCAGCAGCCCGGAGGTGCGATTCGGGGAGACCCAGTACTTC
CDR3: CASSPEVRFGETQYF

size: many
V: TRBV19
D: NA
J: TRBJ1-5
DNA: TGTGCCAGTAGACGGGATCCGGGCAGGACATATAGCAATCAGCCCCAGCATTTT
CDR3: CASRRDPGRTYSNQPQHF

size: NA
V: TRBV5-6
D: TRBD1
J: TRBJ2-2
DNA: TGTGCCAGCAGCAAACCGGGACAGGGTAGCGCCGGGGAGCTGTTTTTT
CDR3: CASSKPGQGSAGELFF

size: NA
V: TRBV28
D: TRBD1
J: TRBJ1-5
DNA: TGTGCCAGCAGTTTAGCGGGACAGGGGCGCAATCAGCCCCAGCATTTT
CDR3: CASSLAGQGRNQPQHF

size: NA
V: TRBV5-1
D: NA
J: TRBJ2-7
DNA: TGCGCCAGCCAAACCGGGACGGAGGGACTGGGTGAGCAGTACTTC
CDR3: CASQTGTEGLGEQYF

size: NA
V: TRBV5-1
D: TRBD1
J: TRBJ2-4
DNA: TGCGCCAGCAGCCCCGCTCCTTCCGGGACAGGGAATATTCAGTACTTC
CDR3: CASSPAPSGTGNIQYF

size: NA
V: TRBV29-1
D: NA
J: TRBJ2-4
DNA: TGCAGCGTTATGCCGGAAGCCAAAAACATTCAGTACTTC
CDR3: CSVMPEAKNIQYF

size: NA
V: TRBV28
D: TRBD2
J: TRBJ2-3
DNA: TGTGCCAGCAGTTTTTCGCCCCGACTAGCGGGACCGTCTAGCACAGATACGCAGTATTTT
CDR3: CASSFSPRLAGPSSTDTQYF

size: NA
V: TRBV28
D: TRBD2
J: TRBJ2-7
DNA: TGTGCCAGCACCCGACTAGCACTTAACTACGAGCAGTACTTC
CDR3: CASTRLALNYEQYF

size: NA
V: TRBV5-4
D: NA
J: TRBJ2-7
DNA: TGTGCCAGCAGCTTGGTGGGCAGTCCGAGCTACGAGCAGTACTTC
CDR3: CASSLVGSPSYEQYF

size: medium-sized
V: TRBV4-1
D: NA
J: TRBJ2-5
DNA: TGCGCCAGCAGCCTAGAAGGGGACCAAGAGACCCAGTACTTC
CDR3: CASSLEGDQETQYF

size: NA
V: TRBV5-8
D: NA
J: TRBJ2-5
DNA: TGTGCCAGCAGCTTGTCAGCTGTTCAAGAGACCCAGTACTTC
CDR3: CASSLSAVQETQYF

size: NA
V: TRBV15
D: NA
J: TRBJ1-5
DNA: TGTGCCACCAGCAGAGATGGTTGGGGGGTTCAGCAGCCCCAGCATTTT
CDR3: CATSRDGWGVQQPQHF

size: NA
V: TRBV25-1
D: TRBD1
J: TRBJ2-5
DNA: TGTGCCAGCAGTCCCCGACAGGGGACCCAAGAGACCCAGTACTTC
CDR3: CASSPRQGTQETQYF

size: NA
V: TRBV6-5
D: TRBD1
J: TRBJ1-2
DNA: TGTGCCAGCAGAAGACAGGGGAATGGCTACACCTTC
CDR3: CASRRQGNGYTF

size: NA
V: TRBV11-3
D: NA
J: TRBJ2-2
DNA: TGTGCCAGCAGCGAGGGGGTCGGGGAGCTGTTTTTT
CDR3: CASSEGVGELFF

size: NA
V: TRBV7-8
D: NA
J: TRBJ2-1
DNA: TGTGCCAGCAGCTTAGAGGGAATCTACAATGAGCAGTTCTTC
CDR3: CASSLEGIYNEQFF

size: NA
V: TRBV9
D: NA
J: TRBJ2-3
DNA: TGTGCCAGCAGCCCAAGAGGGCGGAACACAGATACGCAGTATTTT
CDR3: CASSPRGRNTDTQYF

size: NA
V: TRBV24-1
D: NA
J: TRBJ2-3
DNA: TGTGCCACCAGTGATCCGGGCCAGGCAGATACGCAGTATTTT
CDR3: CATSDPGQADTQYF

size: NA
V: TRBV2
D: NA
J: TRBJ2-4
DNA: TGTGCCAGCAGTCCCAACAAGGGGTACATTCAGTACTTC
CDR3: CASSPNKGYIQYF

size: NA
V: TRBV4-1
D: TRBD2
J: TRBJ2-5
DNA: TGCGCCAGCAGCCTCCGGGAGGGAGGGGAGACCCAGTACTTC
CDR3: CASSLREGGETQYF

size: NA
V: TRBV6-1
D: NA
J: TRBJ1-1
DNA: TGTGCCAGCAGTGAAAGACGGGTGAACACTGAAGCTTTCTTT
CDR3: CASSERRVNTEAFF

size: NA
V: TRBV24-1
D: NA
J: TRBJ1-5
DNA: TGTGCCACCAGTGCCGGGGGGAGCAATCAGCCCCAGCATTTT
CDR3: CATSAGGSNQPQHF

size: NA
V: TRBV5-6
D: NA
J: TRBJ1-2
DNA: TGTGCCAGCAGCTTTTATGGGGCTAAGAACTATGGCTACACCTTC
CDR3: CASSFYGAKNYGYTF

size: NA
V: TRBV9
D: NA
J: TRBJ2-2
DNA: TGTGCCAGCAGCGAGACAGAGGACACCGGGGAGCTGTTTTTT
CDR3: CASSETEDTGELFF

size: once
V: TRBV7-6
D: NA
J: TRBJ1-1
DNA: TGTGCCAGCAGCTTAGGGAGGGGTAGTACTGAAGCTTTCTTT
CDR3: CASSLGRGSTEAFF

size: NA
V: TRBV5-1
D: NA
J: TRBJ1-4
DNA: TGCGCCAGCAGCTTAACAGGGCTATCTAATGAAAAACTGTTTTTT
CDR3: CASSLTGLSNEKLFF

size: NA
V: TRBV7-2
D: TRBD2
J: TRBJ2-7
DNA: TGTGCCAGCAGCCCCCTAAGCGCGGGGGTTAACGAGCAGTACTTC
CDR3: CASSPLSAGVNEQYF

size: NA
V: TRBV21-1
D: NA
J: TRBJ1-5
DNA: TGTGCCAGCAGCAAAGTACAGGTCGAGCCCCAGCATTTT
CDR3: CASSKVQVEPQHF

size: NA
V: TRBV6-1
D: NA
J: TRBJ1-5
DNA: TGTGCCAGCAGTGAATATTGGAGGGACTACAGCAATCAGCCCCAGCATTTT
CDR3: CASSEYWRDYSNQPQHF

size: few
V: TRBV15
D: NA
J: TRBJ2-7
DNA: TGTGCCACCAGCAGAGGAGTTCTCACCTACGAGCAGTACTTC
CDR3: CATSRGVLTYEQYF

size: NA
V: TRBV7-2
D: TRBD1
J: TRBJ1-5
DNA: TGTGCCAGCAGCTTAGGGGTAAGGGGGCAAAAAAATCAGCCCCAGCATTTT
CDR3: CASSLGVRGQKNQPQHF

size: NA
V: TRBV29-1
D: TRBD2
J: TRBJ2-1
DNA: TGCAGCGCCTGGGGACTAGCGGGAAATGAGCAGTTCTTC
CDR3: CSAWGLAGNEQFF

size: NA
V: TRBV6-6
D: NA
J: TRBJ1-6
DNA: TGTGCCAGCAGTTCTCAGGAGGTCGTCTCACCCCTCCACTTT
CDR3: CASSSQEVVSPLHF

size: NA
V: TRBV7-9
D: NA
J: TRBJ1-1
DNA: TGTGCCAGCAGCGAGAGTTGGGAGGGTCGCTCTGAAGCTTTCTTT
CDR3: CASSESWEGRSEAFF

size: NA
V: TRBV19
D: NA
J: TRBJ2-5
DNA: TGTGCCAGTAGTACCGGGAGTCAAGAGACCCAGTACTTC
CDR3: CASSTGSQETQYF

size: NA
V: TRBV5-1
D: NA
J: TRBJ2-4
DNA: TGCGCCAGCAGCTTGATAGGCAGGGGTGAGGACATTCAGTACTTC
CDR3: CASSLIGRGEDIQYF

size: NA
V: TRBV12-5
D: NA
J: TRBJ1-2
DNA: TGTGCTAGTGCCTCGGCGGGGACCTACTTCAACTATGGCTACACCTTC
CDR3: CASASAGTYFNYGYTF

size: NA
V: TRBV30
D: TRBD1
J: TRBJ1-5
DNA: TGTGCCTGGAGTGTTGGAACAGGGGGTTTTCAGCCCCAGCATTTT
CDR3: CAWSVGTGGFQPQHF

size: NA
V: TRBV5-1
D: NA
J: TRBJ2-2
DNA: TGCGCCAGCAGCTCTCGGTACTTTAACACCGGGGAGCTGTTTTTT
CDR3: CASSSRYFNTGELFF

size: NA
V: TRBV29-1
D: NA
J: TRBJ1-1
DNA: TGCAGCGTTCGGGACGGCACTGAAGCTTTCTTT
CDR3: CSVRDGTEAFF

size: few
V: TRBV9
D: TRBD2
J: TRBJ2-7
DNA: TGTGCCAGCAGCCCCGGGGGAGGGCGGAACTACGAGCAGTACTTC
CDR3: CASSPGGGRNYEQYF